This T cell receptor beta chain was captured by sequencing in a study of T cells in Graves' hyperthyroidism and ophthalmopathy. Regarding this clonotype: Its antigen is unidentified.

Over 18 months, lack of ophthalmopathy progression marked Graves' hyperthyroidism as stable. Whole-study findings and limits: In blood, most of the thyroid clonotypes expanded above 0.001 were also present. Stable hyperthyroidism was separated from ophthalmopathy by a model based on 13 V-J features.

Researchers took RNA transcripts and amplified the TCR beta CDR3 regions from them. With the HTBI primer set, the TCR CDR3 went through a first round of RT-PCR. A single record per CDR3 protein comes from TCRdb applying MiXCR to the multiplex PCR reads. This table holds roughly 700,000 distinct CDR3 sequences, roughly 17% found once. The ends lost 0 bases at V and 7 bases at J; junction bases unmatched: 7. The CDR3 has 15 amino acids. The V gene's germline CDR1 is SGHAT and CDR2 FQNNGV. The chain is built from TRBV11-2 and TRBJ2-7; TRBD2 matches at 9 bases. Sequencing was done on a sample of blood. The source of this sequence is a man in his forties or fifties with Graves' hyperthyroidism. DNA of the CDR3: TGTGCCAGCAGCTTAGATCGCGGGAGGGGGGATGAGCAGTACTTC. Translation gives CASSLDRGRGDEQYF.